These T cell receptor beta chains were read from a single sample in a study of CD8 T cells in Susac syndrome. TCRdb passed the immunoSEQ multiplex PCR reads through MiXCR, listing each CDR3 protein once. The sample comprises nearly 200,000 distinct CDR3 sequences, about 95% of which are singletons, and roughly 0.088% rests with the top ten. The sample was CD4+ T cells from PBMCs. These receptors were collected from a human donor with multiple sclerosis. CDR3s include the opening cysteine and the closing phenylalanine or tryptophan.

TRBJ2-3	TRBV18	CASSPPVLRDTQYF
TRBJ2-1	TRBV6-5	CASSRRDRETEQFF
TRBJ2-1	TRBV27	CASSYGSEQFF
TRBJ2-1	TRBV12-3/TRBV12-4	CASSPTGGTNEQFF
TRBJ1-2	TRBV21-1	CASSLFNYGYTF
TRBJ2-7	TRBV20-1	CSALPVDGQLAYEQYF
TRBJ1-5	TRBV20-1	CSARVRRNQPQHF
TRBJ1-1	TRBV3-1	CASSQDYSNTEAFF
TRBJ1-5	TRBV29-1	CSVGVSNQPQHF
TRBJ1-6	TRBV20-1	CSARGPHRGHHSPLHF
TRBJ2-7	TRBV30	CAWSVRGTHEQYF
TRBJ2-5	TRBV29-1	CSVGGPQETQYF
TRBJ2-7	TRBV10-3	CATRDSYSYEQYF
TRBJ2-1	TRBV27	CASSFGQGASGSYNEQFF
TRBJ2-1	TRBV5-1	CASSLPETSEYNEQFF
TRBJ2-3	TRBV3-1	CASSQVASDTDTQYF
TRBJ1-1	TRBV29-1	CSVDPGGGTEAFF
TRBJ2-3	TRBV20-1	CSAPEGGATDTQYF
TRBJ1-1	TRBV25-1	CASRREGTMNTEAFF
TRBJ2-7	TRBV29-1	CSGRTQTYEQYF
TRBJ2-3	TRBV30	CAWSEASGTDTQYF
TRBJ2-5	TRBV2	CASSDEGTQYF
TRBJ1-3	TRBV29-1	CSVSVSGNTIYF
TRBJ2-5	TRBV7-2	CASSLWTGETQYF
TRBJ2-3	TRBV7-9	CASSTETDTQYF
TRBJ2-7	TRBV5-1	CASSAGQGMGQYF
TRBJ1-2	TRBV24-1	CATSDASQGRDGYTF
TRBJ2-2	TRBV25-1	CASSEYGGNWGFANTGELFF
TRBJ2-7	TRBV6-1	CASSEGGSLYEQYF
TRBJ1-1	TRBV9	CASSVGVGGGEAFF
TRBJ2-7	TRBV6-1	CASSNGQDLSYEQYF
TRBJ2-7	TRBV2	CASRPGPTGEQYF
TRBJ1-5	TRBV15	CATSPGVSNQPQHF
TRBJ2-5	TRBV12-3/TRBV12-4	CASSPTQGIQETQYF
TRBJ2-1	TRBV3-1	CASTQRTGIRADEQFF
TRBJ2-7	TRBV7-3	CASSSHPPADVRNEQYF
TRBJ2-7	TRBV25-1	CASSRLNSEQYF
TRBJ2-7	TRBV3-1	CASTPGTSGVGEQYF
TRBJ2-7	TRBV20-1	CSASDRGSYEQYF
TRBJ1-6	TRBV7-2	CASSGRDSNSPLHF
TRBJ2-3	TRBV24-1	CATSSGGGGTDTQYF
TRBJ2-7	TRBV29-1	CSVVTVGTYEQYF
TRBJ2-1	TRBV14	CASSQLAVTYNEQFF
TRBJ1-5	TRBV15	CATSRDHSNQPQHF
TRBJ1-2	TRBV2	CASSEDIYGYTF
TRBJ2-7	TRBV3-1	CASSHQDRAYEQYF
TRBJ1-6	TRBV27	CASSWTGSNSPLHF
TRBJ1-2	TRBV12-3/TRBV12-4	CASSLTGSYGYTF
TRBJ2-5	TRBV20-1	CSAREEGPGTQYF